Presented here are 20 T cell receptor beta chains from one specimen sequenced in a study of cytotoxic CD8 clonotypes in ibrutinib-treated CLL. The method was immunoSEQ multiplex PCR; TCRdb's version includes in-frame clones alone and lacks a portion of them. This table has around 250,000 clones, under 75% appearing once. Sequenced here: PBMCs, sampled after 24 months of ibrutinib treatment. Every receptor here comes from a human donor with chronic lymphocytic leukemia.

The V and J genes are TRBV29-1 and TRBJ2-4; D is undetermined. CDR3 length equals 11 residues. CDR1 is SQVTM, CDR2 ANQGSEA, per germline. Here the CDR3 reads CGVIAKNIQYF. The DNA for the CDR3 is TGCGGAGTAATAGCCAAAAACATTCAGTACTTC.

The chain combines TRBV28 with TRBJ2-3, with 10 bases matching TRBD2. Per germline, CDR1 MDHEN and CDR2 SYDVKM. There are 19 residues in the CDR3. V lost 6 bases and J lost 2; bases outside the gene matches: 17. The CDR3 region is CASSPPRLAGVSSTDTQYF. The CDR3 nucleotides are TGTGCCAGCAGCCCTCCCCGACTAGCGGGCGTTTCCTCCACAGATACGCAGTATTTT.

The chain is built from TRBV19 and TRBJ2-5; 9 bases align to TRBD1. The junction had 7 bases not matched to a gene; V was cut back by 3 bases and J by 5 bases. This CDR3 is 15 amino acids long. Germline V gives CDR1 LNHDA, CDR2 SQIVND (reference sequence). DNA for the CDR3: TGTGCCAGTAGTATCGAGGGGACAGGGCGGGAGACCCAGTACTTC. Translated, it gives CASSIEGTGRETQYF.

This sequence joins TRBV30 and TRBJ2-7; 7 bases align to TRBD2. Trimming at V came to 5 bases and at J to 1 base, leaving 11 bases not matched to a gene. CDR1 is GTSNPN and CDR2 is SVGIG in the germline V gene (reference sequence). The CDR3 sequence is 15 residues long. The CDR3 DNA follows: TGTGCCTGGTCCTTCGGGGGGAGCAGGTCCTACGAGCAGTACTTC. This encodes CAWSFGGSRSYEQYF.

This clone was seen a few times. V gene TRBV6-5 combines with J gene TRBJ1-2, with D possibly being TRBD1 (6 bases). Looked up from germline, CDR1 is MNHEY and CDR2 is SVGAGI. The V end lost 6 bases, the J end lost 4 bases, and 15 bases lay between the germline ends. CDR3 length: 14 amino acids. The CDR3, as DNA: TGTGCCAGCAGACCCCTTCAGGGGACCTATGGCTACACCTTC. Translated: CASRPLQGTYGYTF.

V usage is TRBV5-8 and J usage is TRBJ1-1, with D uncertain. V lost 0 bases to trimming and J lost 0 bases, with 9 bases between them. The germline V gene has CDR1 SGHTS and CDR2 YDEGEE. The CDR3 length is 15 residues. For the CDR3, the DNA is TGTGCCAGCAGCTTGGTGGGCCGGATGAACACTGAAGCTTTCTTT. Its translation is CASSLVGRMNTEAFF.

The chain uses TRBV19 and TRBJ2-4; D is possibly TRBD1 or TRBD2 (6 bases each). Germline CDR1 reads LNHDA; CDR2 reads SQIVND (reference sequence). Trimming cost V 9 bases and J 1 base, with 16 bases left between them. This CDR3 contains 15 residues. The chain's CDR3 is CASLGGREAKNIQYF. CDR3 bases: TGTGCCAGCCTAGGGGGGCGAGAGGCCAAAAACATTCAGTACTTC.

The chain has TRBV15 and TRBJ2-5; D is undetermined. This CDR3 region has 13 residues. Germline V gene sequence: CDR1 LNHNV, CDR2 YYDKDF (reference sequence). V lost 0 bases to trimming and J lost 4 bases, with 6 bases between them. CDR3 nucleotide sequence: TGTGCCACCAGCAGAGATGCTGTAGAGACCCAGTACTTC. Amino acid sequence: CATSRDAVETQYF.

This sequence joins TRBV15 and TRBJ2-7; 9 bases match TRBD1. The germline V gene encodes CDR1 LNHNV and CDR2 YYDKDF (reference sequence). The CDR3 loop spans 15 amino acids. Germline trimming cut 0 bases from V and 7 bases from J; bases unmatched to any gene: 7. The CDR3: CATSREQTGGGEQYF. The CDR3, as DNA: TGTGCCACCAGCAGAGAGCAAACAGGGGGCGGGGAGCAGTACTTC.

The chain is built from TRBV9 and TRBJ2-3; D tentatively fits TRBD1 or TRBD2 (5 bases each). The V end lost 3 bases, the J end lost 3 bases, and 17 bases lay between the germline ends. CDR3 size: 16 residues. CDR1 is SGDLS and CDR2 is YYNGEE in the germline V gene. For the CDR3, the DNA is TGTGCCAGCAGCGCACGCGTTTGGGGGAAGACAGATACGCAGTATTTT. The encoded protein is CASSARVWGKTDTQYF.

J is TRBJ1-5 and V is TRBV4-1; D perhaps matches TRBD1 (6 bases). Germline loops: CDR1 MGHRA, CDR2 YSYEKL. V shed 0 bases and J shed 4 bases, with 16 bases lying between them. The CDR3 loop spans 17 amino acids. This chain's CDR3 is CASSQDGVRGTNQPQHF. The CDR3 DNA follows: TGCGCCAGCAGCCAAGATGGAGTAAGGGGGACAAATCAGCCCCAGCATTTT.

V gene TRBV4-3 combines with J gene TRBJ2-7; 9 nucleotides match TRBD1. Per germline, CDR1 LGHNA and CDR2 YSLEER. This CDR3 has 14 amino acids. Trimming cost V 1 base and J 3 bases; bases outside gene matches: 1. The CDR3 DNA reads TGCGCCAGCAGCCAAGGGACAGGGGACTACGAGCAGTACTTC. This encodes CASSQGTGDYEQYF.

This clone came up a few times. DNA of the CDR3: TGTGCCAGCAGCTTAGGGACACCTGCCGACGAGCAGTACTTC. The encoded protein is CASSLGTPADEQYF. The chain recombines TRBV11-3 with TRBJ2-7; D is perhaps TRBD1 (5 bases). The V gene's germline CDR1 is SGHNT and CDR2 YENEEA. CDR3 length: 14 residues. Trimming stripped 1 base from V and 5 bases from J, with 12 bases between.

The chain joins TRBV7-2 to TRBJ2-1; no clear D gene. The CDR3 runs to 13 residues. V gave up 1 base and J gave up 9 bases, with 10 bases separating them. Germline CDR1 is SGHTA and CDR2 is FQGNSA. The CDR3 region is CASSLGQQVEQFF. DNA for the CDR3: TGTGCCAGCAGCTTAGGGCAACAAGTTGAGCAGTTCTTC.

Turning to this clone: At one end, the junction sequence differs from germline, possibly due to a read error. J is TRBJ1-4 and V is TRBV4-2; possible D gene TRBD1, 6 bases. The CDR3 runs 15 residues. The germline gives CDR1 LGHNA, CDR2 YNFKEQ. Here the CDR3 reads CATRMGADTIEKLFF. For the CDR3, the DNA is TGTGCCACAAGAATGGGGGCAGATACTATTGAAAAACTGTTTTTT.

V usage is TRBV27 and J usage is TRBJ2-5; D is possibly TRBD1 (6 bases). CDR1 is MNHEY and CDR2 is SMNVEV in the germline V gene (reference sequence). The CDR3 extends over 15 amino acids. With 3 bases removed from V and 7 bases from J, the gap between germline ends came to 18 bases. The CDR3 DNA is TGTGCCAGCAGTTTTTACCGACAGGACCTCGGGACCCAGTACTTC. It translates to CASSFYRQDLGTQYF.

The CDR3 coding sequence is TGTGCCAGCAGTTTTGACAGGGGGTTCGATGAGCAGTTCTTC. It is translated as CASSFDRGFDEQFF. The chain couples TRBV6-5 to TRBJ2-1, with 9 positions matching TRBD1. V lost 4 bases and J lost 8; bases outside the gene matches: 6. Germline CDR1 is MNHEY and CDR2 is SVGAGI. This CDR3 is 14 amino acids long.

The chain combines TRBV20-1 with TRBJ1-2, with D unclear. The V gene lost 5 bases and the J gene lost 8 bases, with 9 bases spanning the gap. Germline CDR1 DFQATT, CDR2 SNEGSKA (reference sequence). The CDR3 loop spans 10 amino acids. The CDR3 coding sequence is TGCAGTGCTCGTCTTGAGGGCTACACCTTC. It yields the protein CSARLEGYTF.

The V gene is TRBV6-5, the J gene TRBJ2-1; 7 bases fit TRBD1. Germline V gene data show CDR1 as MNHEY and CDR2 as SVGAGI. V shed 6 bases and J 8 bases; nucleotides not matched to a gene: 4. The CDR3 is 12 amino acids. This CDR3 is CASSPQGDEQFF. In DNA form, the CDR3 reads TGTGCCAGCAGCCCCCAGGGGGATGAGCAGTTCTTC.

This clone appeared many times. This rearrangement joins TRBV2 to TRBJ1-1; D is possibly TRBD1 (6 bases). The CDR3 covers 14 residues. V lost 5 bases and J 0 bases, leaving 10 bases between the germline ends. The germline V gene encodes CDR1 SNHLY and CDR2 FYNNEI. The CDR3, as DNA: TGTGCCAGCAGTAGGACAGATCTGAACACTGAAGCTTTCTTT. This encodes CASSRTDLNTEAFF.